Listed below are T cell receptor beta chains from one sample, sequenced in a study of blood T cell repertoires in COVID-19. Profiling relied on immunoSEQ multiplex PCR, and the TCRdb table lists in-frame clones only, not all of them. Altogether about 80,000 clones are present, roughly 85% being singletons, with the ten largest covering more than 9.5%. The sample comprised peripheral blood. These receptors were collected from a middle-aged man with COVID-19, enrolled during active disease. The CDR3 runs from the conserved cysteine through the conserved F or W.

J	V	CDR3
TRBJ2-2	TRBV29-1	CSVTGLAGVGELFF
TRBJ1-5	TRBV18	CASSPQGGSNQPQHF
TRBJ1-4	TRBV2	CASGPGTGWDEKLFF
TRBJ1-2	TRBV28	CASLRDRVYGYTF
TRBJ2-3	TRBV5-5	CASSRTSGTDTQYF
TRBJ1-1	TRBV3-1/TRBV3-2	CASSQTGGSTEAFF
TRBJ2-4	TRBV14	CASSQTYGLALAKNIQYF
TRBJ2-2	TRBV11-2	CASRPTSGRRELFF
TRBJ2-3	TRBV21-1	CASRLAGVSDTQYF
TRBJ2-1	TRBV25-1	CASSEHTGFEQFF
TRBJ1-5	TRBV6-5	CASSTGNPGNQPQHF
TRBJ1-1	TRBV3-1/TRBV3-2	CASSPETGVYTEAFF
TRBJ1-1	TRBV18	CASSPSAGRTEAFF
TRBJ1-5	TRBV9	CASSVGGTGNQPQHF
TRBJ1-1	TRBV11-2	CASSLEQVGTEAFF
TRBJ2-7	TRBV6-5	CASKQPGQGREQYF
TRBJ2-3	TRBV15	CATSGQLAGTADTQYF
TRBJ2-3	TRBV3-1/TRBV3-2	CASSQDRGYTDTQYF
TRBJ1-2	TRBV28	CASSSTGTGPFNYGYTF
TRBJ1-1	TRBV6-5	CASSYRQGEAFF
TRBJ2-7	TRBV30	CAWSVGGTGYEQYF
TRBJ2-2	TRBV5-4	CASSLAGVGGELFF
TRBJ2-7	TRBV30	CAWGRRPYEQYF
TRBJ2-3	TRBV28	CASSHRGSGTDTQYF
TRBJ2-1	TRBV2	CATQKAGQSEQFF
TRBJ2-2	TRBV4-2	CASSQPGRAAGELFF
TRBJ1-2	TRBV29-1	CSVSTGDDYGYTF
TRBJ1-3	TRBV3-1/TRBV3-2	CASSQIWTAGNTIYF
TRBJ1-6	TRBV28	CASSFRGRGDSPLHF
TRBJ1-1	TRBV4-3	CASSQRGGRAFF
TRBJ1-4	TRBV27	CASSSVPRGEKLFF
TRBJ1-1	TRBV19	CASRWGAGGKRNTEAFF
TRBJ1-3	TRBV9	CASSPGLTGNTIYF
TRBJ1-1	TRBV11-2	CASSPPGGRGYTEAFF
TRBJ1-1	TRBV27	CASRLQGADAEAFF
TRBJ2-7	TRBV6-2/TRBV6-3	CASSRPGTGLYF
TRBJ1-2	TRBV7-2	CASSPEGSYGYTF
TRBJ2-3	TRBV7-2	CASSLGTGGYTDTQYF
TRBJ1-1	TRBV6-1	CASSEGAGNTEAFF
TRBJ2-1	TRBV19	CASSIGPGLRPYNEQFF
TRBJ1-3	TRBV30	CAWSVRLGSSGNTIYF
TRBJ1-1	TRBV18	CASSPAITGANTEAFF
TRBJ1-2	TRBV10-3	CAISEGRDRGLNGYTF
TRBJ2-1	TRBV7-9	CASSLRTSPHNEQFF
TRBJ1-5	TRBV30	CAWSSKSRTGVYQPQHF
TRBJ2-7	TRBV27	CASSPSGLYEQYF
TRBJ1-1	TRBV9	CASSVVTENTEAFF
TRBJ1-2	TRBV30	CAWSAPPFYGYTF
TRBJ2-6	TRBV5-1	CASSLQVFKANVLTF
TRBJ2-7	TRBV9	CASSVVGTSELYEQYF
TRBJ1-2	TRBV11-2	CASSRGTGNYGYTF
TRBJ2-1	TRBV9	CASSVVPAGRDEQFF
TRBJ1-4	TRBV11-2	CASRSPGQGNEKLFF
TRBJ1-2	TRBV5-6	CASRETGTGAYTF
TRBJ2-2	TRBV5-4	CASSLARREGTGELFF
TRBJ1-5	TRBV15	CATRGTGLNQPQHF
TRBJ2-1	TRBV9	CASSVTLSGRTGDEQFF
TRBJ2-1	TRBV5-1	CASSWGEREQFF
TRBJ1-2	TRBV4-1	CASSQDVGRGNEGYTF